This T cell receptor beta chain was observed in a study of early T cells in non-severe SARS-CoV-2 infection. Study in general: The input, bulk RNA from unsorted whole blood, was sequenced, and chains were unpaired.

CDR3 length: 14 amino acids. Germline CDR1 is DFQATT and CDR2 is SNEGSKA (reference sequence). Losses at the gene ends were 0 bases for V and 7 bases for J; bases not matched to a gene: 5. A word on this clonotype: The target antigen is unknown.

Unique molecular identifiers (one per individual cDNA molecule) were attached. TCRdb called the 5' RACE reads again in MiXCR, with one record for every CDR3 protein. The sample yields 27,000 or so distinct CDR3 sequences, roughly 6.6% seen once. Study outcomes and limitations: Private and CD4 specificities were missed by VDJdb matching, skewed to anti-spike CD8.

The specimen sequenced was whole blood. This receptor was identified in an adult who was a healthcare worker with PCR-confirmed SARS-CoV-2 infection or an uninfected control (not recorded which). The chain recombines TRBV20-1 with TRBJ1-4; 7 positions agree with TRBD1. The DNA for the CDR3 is TGCAGTGCTAGAGAAAGGGGGCGAGTTGAAAAACTGTTTTTT. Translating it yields CSARERGRVEKLFF.